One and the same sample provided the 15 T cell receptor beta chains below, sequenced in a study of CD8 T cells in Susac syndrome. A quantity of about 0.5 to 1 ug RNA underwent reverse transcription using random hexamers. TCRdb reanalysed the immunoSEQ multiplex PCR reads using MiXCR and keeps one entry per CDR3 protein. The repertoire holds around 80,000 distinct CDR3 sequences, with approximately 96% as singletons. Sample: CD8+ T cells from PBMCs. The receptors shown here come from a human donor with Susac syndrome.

In DNA form, the CDR3 reads TGTGCCAGCAGTGCTAGCTCCTACAATGAGCAGTTCTTC. As protein: CASSASSYNEQFF. The chain joins TRBV6-4 to TRBJ2-1, with D unresolved. Germline values: CDR1 MRHNA, CDR2 SNTAGT. With 4 bases removed from V and 0 bases from J, the gap between germline ends came to 4 bases. The CDR3 is made up of 13 amino acids.

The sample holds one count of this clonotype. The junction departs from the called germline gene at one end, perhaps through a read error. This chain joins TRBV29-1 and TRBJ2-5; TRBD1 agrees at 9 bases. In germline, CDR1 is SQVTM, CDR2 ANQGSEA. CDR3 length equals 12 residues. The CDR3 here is CSVEEGGRTGDF. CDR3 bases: TGCAGCGTTGAAGAGGGAGGCAGGACAGGGGACTTC.

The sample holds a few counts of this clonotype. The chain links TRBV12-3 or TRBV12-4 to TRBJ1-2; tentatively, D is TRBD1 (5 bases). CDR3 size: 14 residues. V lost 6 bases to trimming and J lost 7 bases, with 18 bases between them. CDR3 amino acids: CASRPRSRGGGYTF. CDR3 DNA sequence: TGTGCCAGCAGGCCGAGAAGCCGGGGGGGTGGCTACACCTTC.

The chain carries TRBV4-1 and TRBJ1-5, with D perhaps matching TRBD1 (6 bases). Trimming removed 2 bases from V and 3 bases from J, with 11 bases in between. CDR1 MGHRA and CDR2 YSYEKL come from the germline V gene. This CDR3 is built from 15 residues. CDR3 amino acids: CASSQPGAFNQPQHF. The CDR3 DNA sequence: TGCGCCAGCAGCCAACCGGGGGCGTTCAATCAGCCCCAGCATTTT.

The CDR3 coding sequence is TGTGCCAGCAGTGCCCTCCCCCCAGGAATCACAGATACGCAGTATTTT. It specifies CASSALPPGITDTQYF. V usage is TRBV6-1 and J usage is TRBJ2-3; D gene unclear. The CDR3 has 16 residues. With 4 bases removed from V and 2 bases from J, the gap between germline ends came to 16 bases. The V gene's germline CDR1 is MNHNS and CDR2 SASEGT.

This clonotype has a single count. DNA for the CDR3: TGTGCCTGGCGAAGTTGGTCGGGGGAGCTGTTTTTT. Amino acids: CAWRSWSGELFF. The chain employs TRBV30 and TRBJ2-2; D remains unclear. The V end was cut by 5 bases, the J end by 8 bases, with 12 bases between. Germline V gene lookup returns CDR1 GTSNPN and CDR2 SVGIG (reference sequence). The CDR3 has 12 amino acids.

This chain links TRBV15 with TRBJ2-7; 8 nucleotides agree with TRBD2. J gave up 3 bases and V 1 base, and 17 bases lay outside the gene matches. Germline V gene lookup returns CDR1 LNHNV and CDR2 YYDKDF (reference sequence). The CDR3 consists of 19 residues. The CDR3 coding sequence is TGTGCCACCAGCAGAGTCCCGCCGCTAGTAGCGGGAACCTTCTACGAGCAGTACTTC. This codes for CATSRVPPLVAGTFYEQYF.

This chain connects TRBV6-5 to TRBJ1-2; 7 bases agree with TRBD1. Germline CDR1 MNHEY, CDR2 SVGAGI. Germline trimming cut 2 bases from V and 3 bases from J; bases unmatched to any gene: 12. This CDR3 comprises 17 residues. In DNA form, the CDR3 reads TGTGCCAGCAGTTACCCTCGGGAGGGGGCCGCGGACTATGGCTACACCTTC. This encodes CASSYPREGAADYGYTF.

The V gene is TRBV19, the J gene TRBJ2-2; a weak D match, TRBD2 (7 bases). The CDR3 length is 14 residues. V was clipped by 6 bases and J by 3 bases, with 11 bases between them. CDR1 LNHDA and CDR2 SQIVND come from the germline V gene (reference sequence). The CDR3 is CASSWGGHTGELFF. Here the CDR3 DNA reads TGTGCCAGTAGCTGGGGGGGGCACACCGGGGAGCTGTTTTTT.

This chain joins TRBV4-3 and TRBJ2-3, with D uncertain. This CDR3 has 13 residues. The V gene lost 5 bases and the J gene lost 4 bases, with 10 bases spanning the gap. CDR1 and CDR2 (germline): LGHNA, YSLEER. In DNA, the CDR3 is TGCGCCAGCAGCTACTCTAGGGCAGATACGCAGTATTTT. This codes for CASSYSRADTQYF.

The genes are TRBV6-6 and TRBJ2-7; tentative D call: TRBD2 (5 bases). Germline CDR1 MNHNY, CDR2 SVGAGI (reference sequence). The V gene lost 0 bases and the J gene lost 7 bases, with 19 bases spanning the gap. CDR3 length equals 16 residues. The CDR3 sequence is CASSYSADRVGVEQYV. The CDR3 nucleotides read TGTGCCAGCAGTTACTCGGCCGACCGGGTGGGAGTGGAGCAGTACGTC.

The CDR3 coding sequence is TGCAGTGCTAGCCAGAGCGGGGACGCAGATACGCAGTATTTT. This sequence encodes CSASQSGDADTQYF. The chain carries TRBV20-1 and TRBJ2-3; the match to TRBD2 covers 7 bases. Germline CDR1 DFQATT, CDR2 SNEGSKA (reference sequence). CDR3 length: 14 residues. V lost 3 bases and J lost 4; bases outside the gene matches: 7.

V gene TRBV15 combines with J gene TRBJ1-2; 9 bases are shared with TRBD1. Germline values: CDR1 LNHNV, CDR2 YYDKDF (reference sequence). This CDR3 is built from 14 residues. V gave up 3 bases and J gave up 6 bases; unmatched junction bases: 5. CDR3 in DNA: TGTGCCACCAGCAGGGGACAGGGATTGGATGGCTACACCTTC. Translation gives CATSRGQGLDGYTF. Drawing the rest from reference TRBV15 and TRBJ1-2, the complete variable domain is DAMVIQNPRYQVTQFGKPVTLSCSQTLNHNVMYWYQQKSSQAPKLLFHYYDKDFNNEADTPDNFQSRRPNTSFCFLDIRSPGLGDTAMYLCATSRGQGLDGYTFGSGTRLTVV.

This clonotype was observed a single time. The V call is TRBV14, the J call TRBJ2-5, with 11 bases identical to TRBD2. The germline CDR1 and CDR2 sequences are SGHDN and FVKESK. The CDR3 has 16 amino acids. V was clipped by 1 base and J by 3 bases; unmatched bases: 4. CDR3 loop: CASSQAGTSGKETQYF. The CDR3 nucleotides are TGTGCCAGCAGCCAAGCCGGGACTAGCGGAAAAGAGACCCAGTACTTC.

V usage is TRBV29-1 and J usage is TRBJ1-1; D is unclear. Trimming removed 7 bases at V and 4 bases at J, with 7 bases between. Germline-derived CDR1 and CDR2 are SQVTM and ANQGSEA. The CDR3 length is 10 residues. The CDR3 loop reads CSAKGTEAFF. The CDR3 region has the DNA TGCAGCGCTAAGGGCACTGAAGCTTTCTTT.